These 14 T cell receptor beta chains were sequenced from one sample in a study. Treg sorting used a CD4+CD25+CD127-/low gate. TCRdb reanalysed the 5' RACE reads using MiXCR and keeps one entry per CDR3 protein. The data show 8,000 to 10,000 distinct CDR3 sequences, with under 70% seen just once and approximately 6.8% held by the top ten. The sequenced sample consisted of Tregs sorted from a lymph node. These TCRs come from a female donor with breast cancer.

The chain couples TRBV20-1 to TRBJ2-1; 14 bases align to TRBD2. The CDR3 contains 18 residues. V shed 2 bases, J shed 3 bases, and the junction held 9 bases outside the gene matches. CDR1 and CDR2 (germline): DFQATT, SNEGSKA (reference sequence). The CDR3 here is CSARTTSGRANFYNEQFF. CDR3 sequence (DNA): TGCAGTGCTAGAACGACTAGCGGGAGGGCCAATTTCTACAATGAGCAGTTCTTC.

This clonotype has more than one count but fewer than ten. The chain carries TRBV20-1 and TRBJ1-5, with TRBD1 as a possible D gene (5 bases). Germline-derived CDR1 and CDR2 are DFQATT and SNEGSKA (reference sequence). V gave up 5 bases and J gave up 4 bases, with 9 bases separating them. This CDR3 spans 12 amino acids. The CDR3 region has the DNA TGCAGTGCTGTCGGGGGTAATCAGCCCCAGCATTTT. The encoded protein is CSAVGGNQPQHF.

Details on this clonotype: One end of the junction is discordant with germline, which a read error may explain. The V call is TRBV12-3 or TRBV12-4, the J call TRBJ2-3; no definite D call. This CDR3 contains 15 residues. The CDR3 protein is CVSSSTGPSTDTQYF. Written as DNA, the CDR3 is TGTGTCAGCAGTTCTACCGGGCCCTCCACAGATACGCAGTATTTT.

This clonotype was found a few times. The rearrangement links TRBV20-1 to TRBJ2-1; 11 bases map to TRBD2. The CDR3 runs to 15 residues. Germline trimming cut 5 bases from V and 3 bases from J; bases unmatched to any gene: 6. From germline, CDR1 is DFQATT and CDR2 SNEGSKA (reference sequence). CDR3 amino acids: CSAEISGRVYNEQFF. The CDR3, as DNA: TGCAGTGCTGAGATTAGCGGGAGGGTCTACAATGAGCAGTTCTTC.

The chain recombines TRBV19 with TRBJ2-2, with D maybe TRBD1 (5 bases). CDR1 and CDR2 from the germline V gene are LNHDA and SQIVND (reference sequence). The CDR3 loop spans 13 amino acids. Trimming stripped 7 bases from V and 5 bases from J, with 11 bases between. The CDR3 reads CASNIAGTGELFF. The CDR3 bases are TGTGCCAGTAACATCGCAGGGACCGGGGAGCTGTTTTTT.

The chain carries TRBV4-3 and TRBJ2-3, with 16 nucleotides matching TRBD2. The germline CDR1 and CDR2 sequences are LGHNA and YSLEER. This CDR3 is 16 amino acids long. J lost 5 bases, V lost 4 bases, and 3 bases had no gene match. The CDR3 region is CASSRGLAGGEDTQYF. CDR3 sequence (DNA): TGCGCCAGCAGCCGGGGACTAGCGGGAGGGGAAGATACGCAGTATTTT.

The sample holds a few counts of this clonotype. The CDR3 is CASSYYRTSGEQFF. In DNA form, the CDR3 reads TGTGCCAGCAGTTACTACAGGACTAGCGGAGAGCAGTTCTTC. The rearrangement joins TRBV6-5 to TRBJ2-1; 10 positions match TRBD2. Per germline, CDR1 MNHEY and CDR2 SVGAGI. Losses at the gene ends were 1 base for V and 10 bases for J; bases not matched to a gene: 4. The length of the CDR3 is 14 residues.

The V and J genes are TRBV6-1 and TRBJ1-1; D may be TRBD1 (6 bases). Germline V CDR1 and CDR2: MNHNS, SASEGT. Deletions cut 5 bases from V and 0 bases from J, with 13 bases between. The CDR3 is made up of 15 amino acids. CDR3 protein: CASSPPTGLNTEAFF. CDR3 nucleotide sequence: TGTGCCAGCAGTCCCCCCACAGGGTTGAACACTGAAGCTTTCTTT.

This clonotype was seen more than once but under ten times. The chain joins TRBV7-6 to TRBJ1-5; 9 nucleotides align to TRBD1. Germline CDR1 reads SGHVS; CDR2 reads FNYEAQ. CDR3 length: 16 residues. After removal of 1 base from V and 4 bases from J, the junction contained 5 bases not matched to a gene. CDR3 nucleotide sequence: TGTGCCAGCAGCTTAGGGACAGGGGTAGGGAATCAGCCCCAGCATTTT. Amino acid sequence: CASSLGTGVGNQPQHF. The variable domain in full, with the rest retrieved from reference TRBV7-6 and TRBJ1-5, is GAGVSQSPRYKVTKRGQDVALRCDPISGHVSLYWYRQALGQGPEFLTYFNYEAQQDKSGLPNDRFSAERPEGSISTLTIQRTEQRDSAMYRCASSLGTGVGNQPQHFGDGTRLSIL.

This clonotype is a singleton in its sample. This rearrangement joins TRBV7-9 to TRBJ2-7, with 10 nucleotides matching TRBD2. The CDR3 spans 15 residues. Germline values: CDR1 SEHNR, CDR2 FQNEAQ (reference sequence). The V gene end was trimmed by 1 base and the J gene end by 5 bases; junction bases not matched to a gene: 5. The CDR3 sequence: CASSLEASGSHEQYF. The CDR3 DNA follows: TGTGCCAGCAGCTTAGAGGCTAGCGGGAGTCACGAGCAGTACTTC.

This clonotype was observed a single time. Being one base from a much bigger clone, this may be a read error. This chain links TRBV6-2 or TRBV6-3 with TRBJ1-2; 8 bases line up with TRBD1. J lost 7 bases, V lost 6 bases, and 7 bases had no gene match. The CDR3 consists of 13 residues. Per germline, CDR1 MNHEY and CDR2 SVGEGT. The CDR3 DNA reads TGTGCCAGCAGGTACCACGGACAGGGTGGCTACACCTTC. This sequence encodes CASRYHGQGGYTF.

The J gene is TRBJ2-3, the V gene TRBV4-1; a weak D match, TRBD2 (5 bases). Trimming shortened V by 0 bases and J by 2 bases, and 12 bases separated the two germline ends. In germline, CDR1 is MGHRA, CDR2 YSYEKL. The CDR3 is 16 amino acids. This chain's CDR3 is CASSQDRSGNTDTQYF. The CDR3 DNA sequence: TGCGCCAGCAGCCAAGATCGGTCGGGGAACACAGATACGCAGTATTTT.

This clonotype showed up just a few times. The genes are TRBV4-2 and TRBJ1-3, with 9 bases aligning to TRBD1. J gave up 7 bases and V 2 bases, and 6 bases lay outside the gene matches. Germline values: CDR1 LGHNA, CDR2 YNFKEQ. There are 15 residues in the CDR3. The CDR3 nucleotides are TGTGCCAGCAGCCAAAGGGACAGGGATATTAACACCATATATTTT. It translates to CASSQRDRDINTIYF.

This rearrangement joins TRBV28 to TRBJ2-3, with D unclear. Trimming left V 9 bases short and J 4 bases short, with 14 bases between. The CDR3 length is 13 residues. CDR1 MDHEN and CDR2 SYDVKM come from the germline V gene. The CDR3: CASGLLGPDTQYF. CDR3 DNA sequence: TGTGCCAGTGGGCTCCTCGGGCCAGATACGCAGTATTTT.